This entry is about one TCR beta chain. Its antigen is currently unknown. The trim removed 3 bases at V and 6 bases at J, leaving 4 bases unmatched. The CDR3 has 15 amino acids. Germline V gene sequence: CDR1 MNHEY, CDR2 SMNVEV (reference sequence). One entry per CDR3 protein results from TCRdb running MiXCR on the reads. The sample holds roughly 340,000 distinct CDR3 sequences, about 28% seen once. The record originates from a study of T cell repertoires in cytomegalovirus infection. Regarding the study as a whole: Based on cumulative public TCR beta family frequency, carriers of CMV plus the relevant HLA were identified. The ex vivo response was dominated by HLA-C-restricted CMV-specific TCR beta clonotypes.

The sequences come from cultured PBMCs, collected from culture after CMV antigen stimulation. The sequence was collected from a human donor in good health (CMV status not recorded). Some clones in this sample may be carry-over from other donors' samples. V gene TRBV27 combines with J gene TRBJ1-5; 11 bases align to TRBD1. This chain's CDR3 is CASSLGTGGFQPQHF. In DNA, the CDR3 is TGTGCCAGCAGTTTGGGGACAGGGGGTTTTCAGCCCCAGCATTTT.